This TCR beta chain derives from a study of CXCR3-negative and CXCR3-positive naive CD8 T cells. As concerns this clonotype: Its specificity is unknown.

Study-level findings and limits: TRB CDR3s of CXCR3-positive naive cells were more hydrophobic than those of CXCR3-negative naive cells.

Each TRB cDNA library was prepared by 5' RACE (with UMI labels). Reanalyzing the 5' RACE reads, TCRdb keeps one entry per CDR3 protein, without DNA. The sample's table shows some 140,000 distinct CDR3 sequences. From germline, CDR1 is SGHRS and CDR2 YFSETQ. CDR3 length equals 15 residues. The chain is built from TRBV5-1 and TRBJ2-1; without DNA, the TCRdb call of TRBD1 cannot be checked. This TCR derives from a human donor in good health. Some clones in this sample may be carry-over from other donors' samples. Input material: naive CXCR3+ CD8+ T cells from blood. The sample's subset: CD45RO-CCR7+CD27+CD95- naive CD8+ T cells expressing CXCR3 (TNR3+). CDR3 loop: CASDPGQGWYNEQFF.